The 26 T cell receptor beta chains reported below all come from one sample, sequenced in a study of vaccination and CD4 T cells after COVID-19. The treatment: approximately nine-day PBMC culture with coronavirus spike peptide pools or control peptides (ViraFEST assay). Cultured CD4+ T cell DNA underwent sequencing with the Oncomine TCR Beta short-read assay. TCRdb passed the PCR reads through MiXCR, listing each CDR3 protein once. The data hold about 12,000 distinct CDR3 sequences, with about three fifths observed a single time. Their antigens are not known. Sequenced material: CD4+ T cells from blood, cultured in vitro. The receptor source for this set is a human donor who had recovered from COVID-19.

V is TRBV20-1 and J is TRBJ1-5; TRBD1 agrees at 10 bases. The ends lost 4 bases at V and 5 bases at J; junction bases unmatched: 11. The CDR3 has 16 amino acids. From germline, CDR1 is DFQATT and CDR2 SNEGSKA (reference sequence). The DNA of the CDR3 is TGCAGTGCTATCAGTCCGCTGGGGACAGGGGATCAGCCCCAGCATTTT. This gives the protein CSAISPLGTGDQPQHF.

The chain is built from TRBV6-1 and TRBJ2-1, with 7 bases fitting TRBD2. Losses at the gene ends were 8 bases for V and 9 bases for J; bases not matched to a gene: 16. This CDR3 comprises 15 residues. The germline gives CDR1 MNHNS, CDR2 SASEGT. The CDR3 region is CASRLAAQYEGEQFF. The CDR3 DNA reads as TGTGCCAGCCGGCTAGCGGCCCAGTACGAGGGTGAGCAGTTCTTC.

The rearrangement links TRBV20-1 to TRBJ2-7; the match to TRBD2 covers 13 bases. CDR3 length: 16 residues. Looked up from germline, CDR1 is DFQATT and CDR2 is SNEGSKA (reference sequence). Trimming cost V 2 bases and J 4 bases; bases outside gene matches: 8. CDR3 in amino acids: CSARPTGLAGVYEQYF. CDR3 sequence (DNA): TGCAGTGCTAGACCCACTGGACTAGCGGGAGTTTACGAGCAGTACTTC.

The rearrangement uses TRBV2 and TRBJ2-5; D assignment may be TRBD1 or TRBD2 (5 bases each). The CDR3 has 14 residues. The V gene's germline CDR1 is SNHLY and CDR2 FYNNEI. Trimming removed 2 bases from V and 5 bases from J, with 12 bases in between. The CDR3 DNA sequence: TGTGCCAGCAGTGAAACGGGCTGGGGGGAGACCCAGTACTTC. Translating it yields CASSETGWGETQYF.

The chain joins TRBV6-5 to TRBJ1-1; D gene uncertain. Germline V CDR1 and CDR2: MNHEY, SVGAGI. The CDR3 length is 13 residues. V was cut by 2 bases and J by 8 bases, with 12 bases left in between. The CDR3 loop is CASSYEVGSEAFF. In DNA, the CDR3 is TGTGCCAGCAGTTACGAGGTGGGGTCGGAAGCTTTCTTT.

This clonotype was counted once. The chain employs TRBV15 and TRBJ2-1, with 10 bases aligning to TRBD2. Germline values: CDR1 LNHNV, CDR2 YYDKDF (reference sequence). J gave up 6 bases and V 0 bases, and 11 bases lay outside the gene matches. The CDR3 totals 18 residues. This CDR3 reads CATSRDGLAGAVFNEQFF. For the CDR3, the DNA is TGTGCCACCAGCAGAGATGGCCTAGCGGGAGCAGTATTCAATGAGCAGTTCTTC. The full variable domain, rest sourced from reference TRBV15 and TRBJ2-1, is DAMVIQNPRYQVTQFGKPVTLSCSQTLNHNVMYWYQQKSSQAPKLLFHYYDKDFNNEADTPDNFQSRRPNTSFCFLDIRSPGLGDTAMYLCATSRDGLAGAVFNEQFFGPGTRLTVL.

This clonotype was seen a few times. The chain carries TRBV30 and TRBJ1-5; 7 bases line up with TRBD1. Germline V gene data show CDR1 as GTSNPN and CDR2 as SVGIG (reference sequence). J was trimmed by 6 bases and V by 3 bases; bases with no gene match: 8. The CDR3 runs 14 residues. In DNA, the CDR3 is TGTGCCTGGAGCCTAGGACAGGTCGGTCAGCCCCAGCATTTT. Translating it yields CAWSLGQVGQPQHF.

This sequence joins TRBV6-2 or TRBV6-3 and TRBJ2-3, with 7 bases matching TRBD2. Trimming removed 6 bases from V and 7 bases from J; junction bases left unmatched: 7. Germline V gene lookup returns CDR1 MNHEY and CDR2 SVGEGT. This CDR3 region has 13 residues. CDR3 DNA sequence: TGTGCCAGCAGGAGGACTAGTTACCATACGCAGTATTTT. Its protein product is CASRRTSYHTQYF.

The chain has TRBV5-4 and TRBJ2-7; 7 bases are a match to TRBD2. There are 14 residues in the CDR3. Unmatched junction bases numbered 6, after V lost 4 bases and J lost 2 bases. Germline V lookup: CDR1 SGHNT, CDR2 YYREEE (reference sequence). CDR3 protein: CASSTSARAYEQYF. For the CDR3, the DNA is TGTGCCAGCAGCACTAGCGCGAGAGCCTACGAGCAGTACTTC.

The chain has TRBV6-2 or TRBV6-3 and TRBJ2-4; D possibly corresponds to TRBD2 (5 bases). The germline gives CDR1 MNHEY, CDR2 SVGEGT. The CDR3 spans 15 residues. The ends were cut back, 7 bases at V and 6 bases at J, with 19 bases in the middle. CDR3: CASTPDSGSLNIQYF. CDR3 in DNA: TGTGCCAGCACTCCGGACTCGGGTAGCTTAAACATTCAGTACTTC.

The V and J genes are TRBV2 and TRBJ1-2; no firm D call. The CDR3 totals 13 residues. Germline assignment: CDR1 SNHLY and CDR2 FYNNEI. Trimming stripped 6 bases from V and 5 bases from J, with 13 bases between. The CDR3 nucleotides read TGTGCCAGCAGACGCGGGTTCGATTATGGCTACACCTTC. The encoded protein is CASRRGFDYGYTF.

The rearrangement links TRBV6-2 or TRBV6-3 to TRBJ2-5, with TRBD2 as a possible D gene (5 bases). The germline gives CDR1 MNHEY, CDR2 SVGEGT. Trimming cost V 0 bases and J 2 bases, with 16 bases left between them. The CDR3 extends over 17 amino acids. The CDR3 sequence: CASSYSIVLRAQETQYF. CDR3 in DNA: TGTGCCAGCAGTTACTCGATTGTCTTGAGGGCTCAAGAGACCCAGTACTTC.

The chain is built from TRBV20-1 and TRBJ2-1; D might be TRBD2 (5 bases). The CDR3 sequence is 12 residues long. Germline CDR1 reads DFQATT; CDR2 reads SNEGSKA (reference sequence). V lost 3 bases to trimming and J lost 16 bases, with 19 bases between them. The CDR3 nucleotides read TGCAGTGCTAGTTCTGGGTGGGAGAAGTTATTCTTC. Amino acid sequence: CSASSGWEKLFF.

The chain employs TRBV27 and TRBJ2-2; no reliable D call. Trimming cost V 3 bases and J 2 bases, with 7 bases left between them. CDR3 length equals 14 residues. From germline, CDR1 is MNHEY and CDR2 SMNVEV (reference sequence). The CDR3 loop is CASSFHRNTGELFF. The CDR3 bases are TGTGCCAGCAGTTTCCACCGTAACACCGGGGAGCTGTTTTTT.

The chain's CDR3 is CASSLSGTSGSNPDTQYF. The DNA for the CDR3 is TGTGCCAGCAGTTTATCCGGGACTAGCGGGAGTAACCCAGATACGCAGTATTTT. The V call is TRBV27, the J call TRBJ2-3; 14 bases are shared with TRBD2. CDR3 length equals 18 residues. J lost 4 bases, V lost 0 bases, and 6 bases had no gene match. CDR1 MNHEY and CDR2 SMNVEV come from the germline V gene (reference sequence).

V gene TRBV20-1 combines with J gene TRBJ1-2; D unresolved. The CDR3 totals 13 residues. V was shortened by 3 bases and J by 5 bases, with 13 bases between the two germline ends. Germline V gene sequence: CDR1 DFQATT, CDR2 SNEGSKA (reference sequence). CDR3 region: CSARAVGPYGYTF. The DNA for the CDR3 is TGCAGTGCTAGGGCTGTGGGTCCTTATGGCTACACCTTC.

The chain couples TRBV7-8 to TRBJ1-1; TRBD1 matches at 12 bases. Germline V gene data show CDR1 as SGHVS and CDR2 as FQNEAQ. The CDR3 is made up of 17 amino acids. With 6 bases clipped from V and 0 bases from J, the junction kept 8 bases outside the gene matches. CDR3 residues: CASRRDRGLRVNTEAFF. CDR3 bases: TGTGCCAGCAGAAGGGACAGGGGGCTTAGGGTGAACACTGAAGCTTTCTTT.

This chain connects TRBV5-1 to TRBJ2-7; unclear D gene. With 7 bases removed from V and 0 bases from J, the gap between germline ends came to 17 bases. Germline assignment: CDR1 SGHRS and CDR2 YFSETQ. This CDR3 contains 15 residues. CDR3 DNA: TGCGCCAGCTCAATTAGCACCGGTAACTCCTACGAGCAGTACTTC. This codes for CASSISTGNSYEQYF.

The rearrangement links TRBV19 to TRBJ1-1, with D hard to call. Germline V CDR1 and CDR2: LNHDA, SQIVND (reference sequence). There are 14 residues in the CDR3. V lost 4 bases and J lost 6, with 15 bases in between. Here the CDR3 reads CASSTRATNPEAFF. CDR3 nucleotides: TGTGCCAGTAGTACTCGGGCAACAAACCCTGAAGCTTTCTTT.

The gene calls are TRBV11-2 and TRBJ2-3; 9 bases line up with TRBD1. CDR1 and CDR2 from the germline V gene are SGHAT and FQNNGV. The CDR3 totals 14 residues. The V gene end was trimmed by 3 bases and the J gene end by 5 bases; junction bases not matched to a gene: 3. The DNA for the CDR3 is TGTGCCAGCAGCTTGACAGGGGGGGGAGATACGCAGTATTTT. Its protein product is CASSLTGGGDTQYF.

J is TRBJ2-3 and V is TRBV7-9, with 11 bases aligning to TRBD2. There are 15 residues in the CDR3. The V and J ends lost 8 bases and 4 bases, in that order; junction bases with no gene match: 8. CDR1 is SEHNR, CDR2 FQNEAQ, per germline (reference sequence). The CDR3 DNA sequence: TGTGCCAGCTTGGTAGCGGGAGGGGCATCAGATACGCAGTATTTT. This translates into CASLVAGGASDTQYF.

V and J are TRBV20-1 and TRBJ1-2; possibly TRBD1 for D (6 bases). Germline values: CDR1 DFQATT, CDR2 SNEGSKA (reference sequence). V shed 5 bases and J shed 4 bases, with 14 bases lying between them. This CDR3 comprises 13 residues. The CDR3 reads CSAWQGRSYGYTF. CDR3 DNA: TGCAGTGCTTGGCAGGGGCGGAGCTATGGCTACACCTTC.

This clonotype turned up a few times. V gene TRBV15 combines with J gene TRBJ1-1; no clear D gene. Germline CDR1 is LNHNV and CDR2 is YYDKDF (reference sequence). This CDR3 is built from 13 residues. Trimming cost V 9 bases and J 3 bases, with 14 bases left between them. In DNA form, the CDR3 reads TGTGCCACTCGGCGGGGTCTAGACACTGAAGCTTTCTTT. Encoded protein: CATRRGLDTEAFF. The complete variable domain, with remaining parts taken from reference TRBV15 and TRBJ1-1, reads DAMVIQNPRYQVTQFGKPVTLSCSQTLNHNVMYWYQQKSSQAPKLLFHYYDKDFNNEADTPDNFQSRRPNTSFCFLDIRSPGLGDTAMYLCATRRGLDTEAFFGQGTRLTVV.

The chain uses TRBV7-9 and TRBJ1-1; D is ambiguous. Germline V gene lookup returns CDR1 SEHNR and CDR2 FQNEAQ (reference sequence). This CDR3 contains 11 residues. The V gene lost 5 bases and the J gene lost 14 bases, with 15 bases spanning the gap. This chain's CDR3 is CASSPSVIIFF. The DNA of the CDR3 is TGTGCCAGCAGCCCATCTGTAATCATCTTCTTT.

The CDR3 DNA sequence: TGTGCCAGCAGCAAAGACAGGACAGGGAACACCGGGGAGCTGTTTTTT. Protein product: CASSKDRTGNTGELFF. This chain connects TRBV21-1 to TRBJ2-2; the table's D gene call, TRBD1, was not cross checked with the DNA. TRBV21-1 is deemed a pseudogene. The CDR3 runs 16 residues.

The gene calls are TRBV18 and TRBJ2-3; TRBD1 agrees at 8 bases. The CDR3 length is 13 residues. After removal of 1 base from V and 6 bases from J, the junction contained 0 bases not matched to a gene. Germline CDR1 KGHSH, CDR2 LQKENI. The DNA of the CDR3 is TGTGCCAGCTCACCACGGGACAGGGATACGCAGTATTTT. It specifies CASSPRDRDTQYF.